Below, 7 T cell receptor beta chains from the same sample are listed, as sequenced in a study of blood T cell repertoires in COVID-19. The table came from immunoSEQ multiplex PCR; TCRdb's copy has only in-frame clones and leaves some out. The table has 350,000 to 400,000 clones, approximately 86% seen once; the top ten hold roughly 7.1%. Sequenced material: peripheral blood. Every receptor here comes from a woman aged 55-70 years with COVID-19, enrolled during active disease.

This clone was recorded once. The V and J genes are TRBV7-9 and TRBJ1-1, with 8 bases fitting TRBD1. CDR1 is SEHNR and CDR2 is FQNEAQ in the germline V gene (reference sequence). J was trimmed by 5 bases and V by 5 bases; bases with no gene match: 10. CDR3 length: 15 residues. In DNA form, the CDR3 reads TGTGCCAGCAGCGGCGAACAGGGGGTAGGGACTGAAGCTTTCTTT. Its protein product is CASSGEQGVGTEAFF. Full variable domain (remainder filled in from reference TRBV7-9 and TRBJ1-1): DTGVSQNPRHKITKRGQNVTFRCDPISEHNRLYWYRQTLGQGPEFLTYFQNEAQLEKSRLLSDRFSAERPKGSFSTLEIQRTEQGDSAMYLCASSGEQGVGTEAFFGQGTRLTVV.

Here the CDR3 reads CASSLQGALNTGELFF. As DNA, the CDR3 is TGTGCCAGCAGCCTACAGGGGGCCCTTAACACCGGGGAGCTGTTTTTT. The V and J genes are TRBV7-2 and TRBJ2-2, with 9 nucleotides matching TRBD1. The V gene end was trimmed by 5 bases and the J gene end by 2 bases; junction bases not matched to a gene: 6. Germline-derived CDR1 and CDR2 are SGHTA and FQGNSA. CDR3 length: 16 amino acids.

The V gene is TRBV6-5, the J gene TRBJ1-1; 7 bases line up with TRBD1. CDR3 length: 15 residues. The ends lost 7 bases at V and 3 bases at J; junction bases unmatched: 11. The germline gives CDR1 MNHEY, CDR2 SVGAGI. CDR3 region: CASTTFDRVDTEAFF. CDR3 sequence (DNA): TGTGCCAGCACCACCTTCGACAGGGTCGACACTGAAGCTTTCTTT.

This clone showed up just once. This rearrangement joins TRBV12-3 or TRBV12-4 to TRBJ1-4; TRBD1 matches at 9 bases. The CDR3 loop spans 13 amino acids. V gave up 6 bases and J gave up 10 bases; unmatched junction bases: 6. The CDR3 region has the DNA TGTGCCAGCAGACAACAGGGGGCGGTAAAACTGTTTTTT. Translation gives CASRQQGAVKLFF.

CDR3 region: CASSIDREGYTF. The CDR3 nucleotides are TGTGCCAGTAGTATAGATCGAGAGGGCTACACCTTC. The rearrangement joins TRBV19 to TRBJ1-2; D is undetermined. Germline-derived CDR1 and CDR2 are LNHDA and SQIVND (reference sequence). The CDR3 totals 12 residues. Trimming stripped 0 bases from V and 8 bases from J, with 7 bases between.

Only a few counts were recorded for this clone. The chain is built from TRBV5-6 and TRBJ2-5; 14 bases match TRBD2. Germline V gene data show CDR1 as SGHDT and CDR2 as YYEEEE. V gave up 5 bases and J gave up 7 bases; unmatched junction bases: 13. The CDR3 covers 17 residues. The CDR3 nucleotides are TGTGCCAGCAGTTCTCCGGGACTAGCGGGGGCCTTAGGGACCCAGTACTTC. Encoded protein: CASSSPGLAGALGTQYF.

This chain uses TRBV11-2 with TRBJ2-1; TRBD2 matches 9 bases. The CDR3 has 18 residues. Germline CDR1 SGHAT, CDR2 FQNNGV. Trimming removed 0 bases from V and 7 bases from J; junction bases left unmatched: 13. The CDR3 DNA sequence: TGTGCCAGCAGCTTAGATCTCTGGGCGGGGGGGCCTTGGAATGAGCAGTTCTTC. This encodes CASSLDLWAGGPWNEQFF.